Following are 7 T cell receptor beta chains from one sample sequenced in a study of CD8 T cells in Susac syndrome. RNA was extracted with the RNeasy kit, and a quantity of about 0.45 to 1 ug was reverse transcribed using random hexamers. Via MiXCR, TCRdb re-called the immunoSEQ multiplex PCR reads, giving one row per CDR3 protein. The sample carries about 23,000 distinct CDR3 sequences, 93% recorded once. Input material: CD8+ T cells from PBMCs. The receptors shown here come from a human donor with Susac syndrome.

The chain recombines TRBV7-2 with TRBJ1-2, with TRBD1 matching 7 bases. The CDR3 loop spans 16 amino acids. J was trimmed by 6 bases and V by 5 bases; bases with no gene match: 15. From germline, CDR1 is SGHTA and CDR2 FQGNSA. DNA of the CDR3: TGTGCCAGCAGCCCTAAAGGGGGGGACGGGACAGATGGCTACACCTTC. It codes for CASSPKGGDGTDGYTF.

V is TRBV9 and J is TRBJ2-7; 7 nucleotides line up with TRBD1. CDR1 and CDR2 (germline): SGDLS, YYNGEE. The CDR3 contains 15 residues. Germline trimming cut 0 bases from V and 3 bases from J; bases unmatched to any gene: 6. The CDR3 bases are TGTGCCAGCAGCGTAGGGTCAGGGGGAAGCTACGAGCAGTACTTC. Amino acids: CASSVGSGGSYEQYF.

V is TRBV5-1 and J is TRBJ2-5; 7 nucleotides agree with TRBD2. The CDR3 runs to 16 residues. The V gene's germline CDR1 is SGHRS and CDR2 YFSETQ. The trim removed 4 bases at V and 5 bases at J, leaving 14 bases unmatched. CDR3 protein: CASSQPRRGFGETQYF. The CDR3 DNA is TGCGCCAGCAGCCAACCACGGCGGGGGTTCGGGGAGACCCAGTACTTC.

CDR3 sequence reads: CASSLGPGQGRNEQFF. CDR3 in DNA: TGTGCCAGCAGCCTAGGGCCGGGACAGGGCCGTAATGAGCAGTTCTTC. J is TRBJ2-1 and V is TRBV4-2, with TRBD1 matching over 9 bases. Per the germline V gene, CDR1 is LGHNA and CDR2 is YNFKEQ. The J segment lost 7 bases and the V segment lost 4 bases, leaving 11 bases of the junction unmatched. The CDR3 runs 16 residues.

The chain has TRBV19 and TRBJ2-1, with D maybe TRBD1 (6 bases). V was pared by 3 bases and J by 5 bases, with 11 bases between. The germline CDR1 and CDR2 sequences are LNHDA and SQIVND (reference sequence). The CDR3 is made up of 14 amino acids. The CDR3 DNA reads TGTGCCAGTAGTATCCTGGACAGACACAATGAGCAGTTCTTC. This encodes CASSILDRHNEQFF. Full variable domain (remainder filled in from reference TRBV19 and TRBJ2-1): DGGITQSPKYLFRKEGQNVTLSCEQNLNHDAMYWYRQDPGQGLRLIYYSQIVNDFQKGDIAEGYSVSREKKESFPLTVTSAQKNPTAFYLCASSILDRHNEQFFGPGTRLTVL.

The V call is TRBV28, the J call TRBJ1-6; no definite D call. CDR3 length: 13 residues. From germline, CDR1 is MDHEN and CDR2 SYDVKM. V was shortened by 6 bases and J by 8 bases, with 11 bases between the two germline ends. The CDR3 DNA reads TGTGCCAGCAGCTTCAAGGGTTATTCACCCCTCCACTTT. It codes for CASSFKGYSPLHF.

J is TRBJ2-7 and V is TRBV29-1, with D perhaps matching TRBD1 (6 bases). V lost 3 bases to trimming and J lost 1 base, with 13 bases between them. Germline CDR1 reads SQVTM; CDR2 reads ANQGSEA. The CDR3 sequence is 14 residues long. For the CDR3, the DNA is TGCAGCGTTGAGCGGGCACAGGGATCCTACGAGCAGTACTTC. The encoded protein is CSVERAQGSYEQYF.